This T cell receptor beta chain originates from a study of CD8 T cells in Susac syndrome (dated by TCRdb to the late 2010s). Background for the entire study: Repertoire sequencing was used to test whether CD8+ T cell activation and differentiation in Susac syndrome was antigen driven. The study compared CD8+ T cell repertoire clonality among 12 healthy donors, some 14 Susac syndrome patients and fewer than 19 multiple sclerosis patients.

In its sample, this clonotype was seen once. Its binding antigen is unknown. No per-base quality is available; no much larger clone lies one base away. A single read offers scant evidence. Peripheral blood CD8+ and CD4+ T cells from healthy donors, Susac syndrome patients and multiple sclerosis patients were profiled using high-throughput TCR beta sequencing. The multiple sclerosis controls were treatment-naive patients whose relapsing-remitting disease, either stable or active, fulfilled the revised McDonald criteria. Bulk CD8+ and CD4+ T cells were purified by magnetic negative isolation, while CD8+ TEMRA cells were enriched using FACS. Blood was drawn into EDTA tubes, processed within 24 hours, and PBMCs were isolated by density gradient centrifugation. PBMCs intended for TCR sequencing were cryopreserved in liquid nitrogen and thawed later in a water bath at 37 degrees C. The sorted or isolated CD4+, CD8+ and CD8+ TEMRA cells reached a purity of at least 90%.

On the study overall, not on this receptor specifically: The number of individuals in the TCR sequencing and HLA analysis was acknowledged as relatively small.

The germline V gene (reference sequence) sets CDR1 to SGHNT and CDR2 to YYREEE. Trimming costs V 0 bases and J 5 bases, and their ends lie 11 bases apart. CDR3 length: 14 amino acids, cysteine to phenylalanine. The sequence is cut down to CDR3 DNA, 42 bases in frame from base 1. RNA was extracted using the RNeasy kit, and about 0.5 to 1 microgram was reverse transcribed with random hexamers. TCR beta CDR3 regions were amplified with the immunoSEQ multiplex PCR assay covering 54 Vbeta and 13 Jbeta segments. PCR amplification bias was corrected using a synthetic template baseline for primer optimization and computational correction. In the authors' own workflow: Reads were annotated to V, D and J genes per IMGT and analyzed with immunoSEQ Analyzer, keeping only productive sequences. Clonality was computed as one minus Shannon entropy normalized by log2 of the number of productive unique sequences. For each patient and control, public and private clones were evaluated among the 100 most prevalent clones. Clones were defined as Susac-specific if absent from the healthy and MS cohorts, from approximately 1,100 published viral clones and from other ImmuneACCESS disease sequences. The public reads were run again by TCRdb, first through fastp at Q25 and then through MiXCR, and only productive beta chains were kept. Each entry merges the rows of one CDR3 protein and shows their most common DNA and genes. These V and J calls rely on TCRdb rather than the paper's analysis. The sample records hundreds of thousands of distinct CDR3 sequences, approximately 85% of which are singletons. About 0.1% of the sample is in the top ten clones.

This chain is built from TRBV5-4 and TRBJ1-1, with no confidently assigned D gene. This TCR was recovered from a human donor with multiple sclerosis. The sequencing sample was made of CD8+ T cells from PBMCs. The nucleotides are TGTGCCAGCAGCTTGGCAGGACTTGGGACTGAAGCTTTCTTT. It translates as CASSLAGLGTEAFF.